The clone carrying this T cell receptor (beta chain) showed up just once. This sample is part of a study of cytomegalovirus exposure and HLA in healthy donors. The CDR3 contains 14 residues. Per the germline V gene, CDR1 is SGHDT and CDR2 is YYEEEE. Trimming took 4 bases from V and 0 from J, leaving 8 bases between them. The assay was immunoSEQ multiplex PCR, and TCRdb's table has in-frame clones only and misses some. Of under 200,000 clones detected, 85% to 90% appear once; the ten largest clones hold 3.5% to 4.5%. V and J are TRBV5-6 and TRBJ2-1; no firm D call. Sequences were obtained from PBMCs. This clonotype originated in a man aged 18 to 30 in good health and CMV-seropositive. The CDR3 loop is CASSKRGSYNEQFF. DNA of the CDR3: TGTGCCAGCAGCAAACGCGGCTCCTACAATGAGCAGTTCTTC.